This T cell receptor (beta chain) is drawn from a study of identical twins (TCRdb year 2016). Some background on the complete study: To test whether fetal clonotypes persist, the study used deep sequencing on TCR alpha and beta repertoires from monozygotic twins, unrelated adults of various ages, and cord blood. To rule out contamination, replicate twin experiments were performed at different times with different library preparation protocols. Summary of the overall study and its limitations: Out-of-frame TCR alpha sharing in monozygotic twins was systematically underestimated by recombination models, whereas sharing between unrelated individuals was in agreement with the recombination models. Because the same donors could not be followed over many years, the conclusions relied on cross-sectional statistical analysis. The excess sharing between twins in beta out-of-frame sequences was weaker because fewer shared sequences reduced the signal-to-noise ratio. Fewer insertions were carried by abundant cord blood beta clonotypes, a similar but weaker trend appeared in young adult naive repertoires, and no such trend appeared in memory repertoires. Compared with coincidental sharing between unrelated individuals, out-of-frame TCR alpha sequences shared between twins had an excess of sequences with low generation probability. Invariant T cells such as MAIT and iNKT could partly confound zero-insertion analyses, though diverse VJ usage argued against this for most clonotypes.

Every donor was a healthy Caucasian. The twin cohort comprised three pairs of female monozygotic twins, all aged about 18 to 30 years. Positive isolation kits from Invitrogen were used to isolate the CD4+ and CD8+ T cell populations. Trimming takes 3 bases from V and 2 bases from J, and the germline ends sit 14 bases apart. As encoded in the germline V gene (reference sequence), CDR1 is LNHDA while CDR2 is SQIVND. The CDR3 spans 15 residues, from the cysteine through the phenylalanine. Only CDR3 DNA remains: 45 bases, in frame from the first base. Receptor libraries were prepared by 5' RACE. The sample was run on an Illumina HiSeq 2000. A universal primer binding site was added through template switching, and the final cDNA carried a unique molecular identifier so that TCR cDNA molecules could be counted accurately. Specific primers in the conserved constant-segment region were used to synthesize first-strand cDNA for the TCR alpha and beta chains. To control for contamination, every cDNA library was double barcoded, receiving both a SMART-Mk sample barcode and Illumina barcodes. TruSeq adapter sequences, together with Illumina sample barcodes, were added in two successive PCR steps. Sequencing of the TCR alpha and beta cDNA libraries was done on the Illumina HiSeq platform using custom primers. The study's own analysis went as follows. MiGEC processed the raw reads to extract unique molecular identifiers, while MiXCR was used to determine the CDR3 positions. For each individual, recombination models were inferred using an EM algorithm with the repgenHMM and IGoR tools. Shared clonotype analysis was performed with the tcR package in R, normalizing sharing by the product of cloneset sizes. To study raw recombination free of thymic and clonal selection effects, out-of-frame nonproductive sequences were analyzed. The public reads were reprocessed in TCRdb via fastp at Q25 and MiXCR, keeping in-frame beta chains. CDR3 protein duplicates are merged, each entry listing the most common genes and DNA. TCRdb's processing, not the authors' own work, is the source of the V and J calls. The sample records 500,000 to 550,000 distinct CDR3 sequences, 20% to 25% of which are singletons. 0.48% of the sample is taken by the ten largest.

This clonotype has only a few counts. What this receptor recognizes is not known. The record has no base qualities; no much larger clone is one base away. The data were also submitted as part of a second study, on yellow fever vaccine responses in identical twins. That second report states: The authors reported that the T cell response to vaccination in identical twins appeared partly convergent and partly personalized. In the study, vaccine-responding T cell clones were precisely tracked in identical twins.

The V and J segments used are TRBV19 and TRBJ2-7; a tentative D match to TRBD2 spans 5 bases. This TCR was sampled from a woman between 18 and 30 years old in good health. The source material was CD4+ T cells sorted from blood. The CDR3 reads CASSIWGADAYEQYF. The sequence in DNA is TGTGCCAGTAGTATTTGGGGAGCGGACGCCTACGAGCAGTACTTC.